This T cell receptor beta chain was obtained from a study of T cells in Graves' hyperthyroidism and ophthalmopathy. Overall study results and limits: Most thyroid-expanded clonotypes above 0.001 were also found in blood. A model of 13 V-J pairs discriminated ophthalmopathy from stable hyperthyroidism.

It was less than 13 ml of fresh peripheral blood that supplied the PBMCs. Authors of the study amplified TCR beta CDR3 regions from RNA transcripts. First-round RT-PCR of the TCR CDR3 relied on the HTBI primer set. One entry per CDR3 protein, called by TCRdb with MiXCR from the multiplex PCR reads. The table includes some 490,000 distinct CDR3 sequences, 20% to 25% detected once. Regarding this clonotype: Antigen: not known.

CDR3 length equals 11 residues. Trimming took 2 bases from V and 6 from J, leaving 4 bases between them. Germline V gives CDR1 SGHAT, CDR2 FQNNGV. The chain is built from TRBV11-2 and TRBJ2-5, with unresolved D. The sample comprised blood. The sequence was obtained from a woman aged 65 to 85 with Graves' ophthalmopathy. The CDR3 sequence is CASSLSQTQYF. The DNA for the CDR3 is TGTGCCAGCAGCTTATCGCAGACCCAGTACTTC.